This T cell receptor (beta chain) derives from a study of blood T cell repertoires in COVID-19. Study-level information: T cells, B-cell-depleted T cells, or PBMCs supplied cDNA or gDNA.

Authors' data handling: Estimation of nucleated cell counts relied on the amplification of reference gene primers. Using immunoSEQ multiplex PCR, the repertoire was profiled, and TCRdb retains in-frame clones only, with some absent. V, J and clone size were drawn from that table, and D and trimming were deduced from the DNA. The sample comprises about 260,000 clones, roughly 83% of which are singletons, and over 2% rests with the top ten. Germline-derived CDR1 and CDR2 are SQVTM and ANQGSEA. The CDR3 totals 14 residues. Losses at the gene ends were 7 bases for V and 3 bases for J; bases not matched to a gene: 6. Residents of about 25 US areas, aged about 18 to 95 years, made up the participants. Recovered status applied to Cohort 3 donors who had two consecutive negative PCRs. It also applied to those with clearance or with symptom resolution.

The receptor comes from a woman in her forties or fifties who had recovered from COVID-19. V usage is TRBV29-1 and J usage is TRBJ1-2; 12 positions agree with TRBD1. The sequenced material came from PBMCs or T cells enriched from blood (not recorded which). The CDR3 sequence: CSGYGTGGHYGYTF. CDR3 nucleotides: TGCAGCGGCTACGGGACAGGGGGCCACTATGGCTACACCTTC. Based on the CDR3 plus reference TRBV29-1 and TRBJ1-2, the full variable domain is SAVISQKPSRDICQRGTSLTIQCQVDSQVTMMFWYRQQPGQSLTLIATANQGSEATYESGFVIDKFPISRPNLTFSTLTVSNMSPEDSSIYLCSGYGTGGHYGYTFGSGTRLTVV.